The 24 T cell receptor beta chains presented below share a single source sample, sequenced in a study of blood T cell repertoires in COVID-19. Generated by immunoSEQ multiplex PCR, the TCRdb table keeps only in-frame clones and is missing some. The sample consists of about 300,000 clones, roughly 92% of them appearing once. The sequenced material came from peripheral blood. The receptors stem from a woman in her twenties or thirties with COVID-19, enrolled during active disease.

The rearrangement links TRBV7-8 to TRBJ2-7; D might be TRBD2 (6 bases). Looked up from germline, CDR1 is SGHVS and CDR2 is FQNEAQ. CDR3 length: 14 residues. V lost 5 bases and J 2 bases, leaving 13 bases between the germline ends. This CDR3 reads CASSATSKAYEQYF. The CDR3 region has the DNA TGTGCCAGCAGCGCAACTAGCAAAGCCTACGAGCAGTACTTC.

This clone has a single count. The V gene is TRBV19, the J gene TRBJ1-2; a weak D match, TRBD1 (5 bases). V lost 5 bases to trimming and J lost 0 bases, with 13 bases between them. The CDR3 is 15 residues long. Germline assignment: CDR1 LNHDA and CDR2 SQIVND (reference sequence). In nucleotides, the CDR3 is TGTGCCAGTAGTCCCGTGGACAAATCTAACTATGGCTACACCTTC. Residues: CASSPVDKSNYGYTF.

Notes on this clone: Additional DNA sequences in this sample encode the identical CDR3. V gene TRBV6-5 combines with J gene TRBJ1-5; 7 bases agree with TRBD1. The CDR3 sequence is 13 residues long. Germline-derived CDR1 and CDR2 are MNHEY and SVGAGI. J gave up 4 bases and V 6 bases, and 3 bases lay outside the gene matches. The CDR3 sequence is CASSRQGNQPQHF. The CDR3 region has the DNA TGTGCCAGCAGCCGACAGGGAAATCAGCCCCAGCATTTT.

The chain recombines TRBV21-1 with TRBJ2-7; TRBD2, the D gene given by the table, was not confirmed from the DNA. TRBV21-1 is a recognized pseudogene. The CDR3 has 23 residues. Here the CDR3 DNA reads TGTGCCAGCAGCAAAAGGAATAGAGATAAGGTAAAGCGGGAGGGCGGCTGGGCCTACGAGCAGTACTTC. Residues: CASSKRNRDKVKREGGWAYEQYF.

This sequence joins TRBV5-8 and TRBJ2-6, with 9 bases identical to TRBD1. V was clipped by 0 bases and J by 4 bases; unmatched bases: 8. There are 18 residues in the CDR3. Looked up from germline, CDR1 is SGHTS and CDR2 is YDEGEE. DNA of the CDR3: TGTGCCAGCAGCTTGGTAGGGACAGGGATGGCCGGGGCCAACGTCCTGACTTTC. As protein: CASSLVGTGMAGANVLTF.

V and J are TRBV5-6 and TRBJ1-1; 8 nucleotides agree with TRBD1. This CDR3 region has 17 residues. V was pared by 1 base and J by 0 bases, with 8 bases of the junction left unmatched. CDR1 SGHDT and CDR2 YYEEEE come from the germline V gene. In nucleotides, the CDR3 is TGTGCCAGCAGCTTGCCCGGACAGGGTCAAATGAACACTGAAGCTTTCTTT. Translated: CASSLPGQGQMNTEAFF.

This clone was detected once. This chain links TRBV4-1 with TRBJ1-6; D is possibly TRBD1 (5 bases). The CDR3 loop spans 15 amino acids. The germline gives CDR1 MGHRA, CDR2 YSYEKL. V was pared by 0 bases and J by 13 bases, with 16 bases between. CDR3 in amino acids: CASSQEPDTSFPLHF. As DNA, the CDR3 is TGCGCCAGCAGCCAAGAGCCGGACACCTCTTTCCCCCTCCACTTT.

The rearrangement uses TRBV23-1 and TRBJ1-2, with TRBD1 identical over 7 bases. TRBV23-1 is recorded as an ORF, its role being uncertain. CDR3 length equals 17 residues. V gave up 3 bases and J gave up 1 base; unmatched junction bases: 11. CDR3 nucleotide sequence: TGCGCCAGCAGTCAGCACCACCGGGACAGCTTTAACTATGGCTACACCTTC. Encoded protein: CASSQHHRDSFNYGYTF.

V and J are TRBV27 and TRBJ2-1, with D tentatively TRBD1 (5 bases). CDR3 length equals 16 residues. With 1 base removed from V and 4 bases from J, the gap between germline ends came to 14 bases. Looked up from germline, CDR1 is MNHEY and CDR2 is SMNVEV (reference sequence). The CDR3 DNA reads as TGTGCCAGCAGTTTATTAACAGGCGCCGTGTACAATGAGCAGTTCTTC. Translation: CASSLLTGAVYNEQFF.

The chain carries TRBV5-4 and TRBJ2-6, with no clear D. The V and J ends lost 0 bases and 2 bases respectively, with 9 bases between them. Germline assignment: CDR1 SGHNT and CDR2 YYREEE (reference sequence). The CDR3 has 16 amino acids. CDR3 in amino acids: CASSLGVSPGANVLTF. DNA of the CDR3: TGTGCCAGCAGCTTGGGCGTGTCCCCTGGGGCCAACGTCCTGACTTTC.

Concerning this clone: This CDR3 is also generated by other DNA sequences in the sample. The CDR3: CASSPGQEAFF. CDR3 sequence (DNA): TGCGCCAGCAGTCCTGGACAGGAAGCTTTCTTT. The rearrangement joins TRBV5-1 to TRBJ1-1, with a weak D call TRBD1 (6 bases). Trimming took off 5 bases at V and 8 bases at J, with 10 bases between the two ends. Germline CDR1 SGHRS, CDR2 YFSETQ. This CDR3 comprises 11 residues.

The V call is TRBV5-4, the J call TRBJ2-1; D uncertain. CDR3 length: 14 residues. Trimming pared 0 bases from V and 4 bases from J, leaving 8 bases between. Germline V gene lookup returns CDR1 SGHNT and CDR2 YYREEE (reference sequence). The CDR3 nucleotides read TGTGCCAGCAGCTTGGATTGGCAGTACAATGAGCAGTTCTTC. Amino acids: CASSLDWQYNEQFF.

The CDR3 DNA is TGTGCCAGCAGCGTGGGGACCCCGGGAGGAGCCCAGTACTTC. Its translation: CASSVGTPGGAQYF. The chain employs TRBV3-1 (or the pseudogene TRBV3-2) and TRBJ2-5, with TRBD2 identical over 7 bases. CDR1 and CDR2 from the germline V gene are LGHDT and YNNKEL (reference sequence). Losses at the gene ends were 5 bases for V and 9 bases for J; bases not matched to a gene: 12. The CDR3 sequence is 14 residues long.

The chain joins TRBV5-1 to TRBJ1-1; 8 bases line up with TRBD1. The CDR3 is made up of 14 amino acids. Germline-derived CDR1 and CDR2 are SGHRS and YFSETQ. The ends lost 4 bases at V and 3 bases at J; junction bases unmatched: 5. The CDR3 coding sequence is TGCGCCAGCAGCCCCGCGACAGGGGACACTGAAGCTTTCTTT. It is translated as CASSPATGDTEAFF.

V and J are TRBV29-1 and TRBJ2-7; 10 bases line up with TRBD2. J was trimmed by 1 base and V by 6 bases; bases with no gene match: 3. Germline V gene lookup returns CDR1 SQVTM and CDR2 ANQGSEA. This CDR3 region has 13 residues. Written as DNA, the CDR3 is TGCAGCGTGGGGGGACTAGCGTCCTACGAGCAGTACTTC. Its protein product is CSVGGLASYEQYF.

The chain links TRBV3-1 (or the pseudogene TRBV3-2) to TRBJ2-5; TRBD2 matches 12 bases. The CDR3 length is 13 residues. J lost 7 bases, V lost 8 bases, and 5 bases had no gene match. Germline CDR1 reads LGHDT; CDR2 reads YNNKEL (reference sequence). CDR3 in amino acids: CASVLAGGMTQYF. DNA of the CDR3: TGTGCCAGCGTTCTAGCGGGAGGGATGACCCAGTACTTC.

CDR3 loop: CASSHFRSGVYEQYF. The CDR3 bases are TGTGCCAGCAGCCACTTCAGGTCAGGGGTCTACGAGCAGTACTTC. V is TRBV3-1 (or the pseudogene TRBV3-2) and J is TRBJ2-7, with a tentative D call TRBD1 (6 bases). From germline, CDR1 is LGHDT and CDR2 YNNKEL (reference sequence). This CDR3 contains 15 residues. The germline V and J ends were trimmed by 3 bases and 3 bases, with 15 bases remaining between them.

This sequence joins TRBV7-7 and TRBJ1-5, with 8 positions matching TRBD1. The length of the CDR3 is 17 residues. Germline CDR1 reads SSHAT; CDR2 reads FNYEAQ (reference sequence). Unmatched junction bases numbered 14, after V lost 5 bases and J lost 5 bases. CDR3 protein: CASSRTRTGNRDQPQHF. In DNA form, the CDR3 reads TGTGCCAGCAGCCGCACCCGGACAGGGAACAGAGATCAGCCCCAGCATTTT.

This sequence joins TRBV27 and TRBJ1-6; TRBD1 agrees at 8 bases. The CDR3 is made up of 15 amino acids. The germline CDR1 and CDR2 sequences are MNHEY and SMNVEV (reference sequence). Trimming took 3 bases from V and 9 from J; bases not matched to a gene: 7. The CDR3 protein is CASSFRDRSTSPLHF. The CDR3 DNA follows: TGTGCCAGCAGTTTCCGGGACAGGTCGACTTCACCCCTCCACTTT.

The CDR3 DNA follows: TGTGCCAGCAGCTCCTCCCAGGGGAGCGAGGAGACCCAGTACTTC. The encoded protein is CASSSSQGSEETQYF. The V call is TRBV7-7, the J call TRBJ2-5; TRBD1 is a possible D gene (6 bases). From germline, CDR1 is SSHAT and CDR2 FNYEAQ (reference sequence). This CDR3 spans 15 amino acids. V was shortened by 4 bases and J by 5 bases, with 17 bases between the two germline ends.

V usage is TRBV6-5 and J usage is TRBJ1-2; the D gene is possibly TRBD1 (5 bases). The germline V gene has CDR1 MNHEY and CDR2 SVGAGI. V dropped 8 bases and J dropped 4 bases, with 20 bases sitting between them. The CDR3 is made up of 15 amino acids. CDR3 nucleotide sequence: TGTGCCAGCCCCCCAGCGGGGGAGTCAAGCTATGGCTACACCTTC. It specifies CASPPAGESSYGYTF.

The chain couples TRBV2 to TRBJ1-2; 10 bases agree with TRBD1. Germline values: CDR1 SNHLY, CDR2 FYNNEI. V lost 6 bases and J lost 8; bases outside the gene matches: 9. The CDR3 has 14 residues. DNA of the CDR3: TGTGCCAGCAGCAGAGACAGGGGGCTTGACGGCTACACCTTC. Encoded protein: CASSRDRGLDGYTF.

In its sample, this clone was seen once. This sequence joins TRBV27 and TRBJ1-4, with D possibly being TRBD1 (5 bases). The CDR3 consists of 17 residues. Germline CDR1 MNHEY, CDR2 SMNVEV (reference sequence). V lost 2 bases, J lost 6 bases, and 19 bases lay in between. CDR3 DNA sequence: TGTGCCAGCAGTTTAAAACCAGCGACAGAACCCCATGAAAAACTGTTTTTT. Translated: CASSLKPATEPHEKLFF.

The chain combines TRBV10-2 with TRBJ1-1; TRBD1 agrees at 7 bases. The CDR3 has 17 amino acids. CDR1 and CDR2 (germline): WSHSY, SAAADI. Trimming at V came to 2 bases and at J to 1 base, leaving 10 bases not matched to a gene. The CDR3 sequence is CASSERTAGTENTEAFF. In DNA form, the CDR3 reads TGCGCCAGCAGTGAGAGAACTGCCGGGACAGAGAACACTGAAGCTTTCTTT.